This entry lists 31 T cell receptor beta chains sequenced from one sample in a study of blood T cell repertoires in COVID-19. Some clones are missing from TCRdb's copy, which holds only in-frame ones; the method was immunoSEQ multiplex PCR. The profile shows some 300,000 clones, around 90% of them singletons. The sequenced sample was PBMCs or T cells enriched from blood (not recorded which). These receptors came from a woman aged 18 to 35 with acute COVID-19.

The J gene is TRBJ2-1, the V gene TRBV9; the match to TRBD2 covers 10 bases. Germline V gives CDR1 SGDLS, CDR2 YYNGEE. Losses at the gene ends were 3 bases for V and 5 bases for J; bases not matched to a gene: 17. The CDR3 totals 19 residues. The CDR3 coding sequence is TGTGCCAGCAGCGCCCGAGCGGGAGGGCCTATTGGACGGAACAATGAGCAGTTCTTC. Translating gives CASSARAGGPIGRNNEQFF.

V usage is TRBV7-2 and J usage is TRBJ2-5; 7 nucleotides agree with TRBD2. Looked up from germline, CDR1 is SGHTA and CDR2 is FQGNSA. Trimming cost V 3 bases and J 5 bases; bases outside gene matches: 6. The CDR3 loop spans 14 amino acids. DNA of the CDR3: TGTGCCAGCAGCTTCCTGGGACTATCGGAGACCCAGTACTTC. Its protein product is CASSFLGLSETQYF.

This clone has only one observation. This chain links TRBV11-2 with TRBJ1-3; D is uncertain. The germline V gene encodes CDR1 SGHAT and CDR2 FQNNGV. The CDR3 extends over 17 amino acids. The V and J ends lost 1 base and 0 bases respectively, with 13 bases between them. CDR3 nucleotides: TGTGCCAGCAGCTTAGTCCGGCAGGCGCTCTCTGGAAACACCATATATTTT. Translating it yields CASSLVRQALSGNTIYF.

The chain links TRBV7-2 to TRBJ2-5, with D unclear. The germline gives CDR1 SGHTA, CDR2 FQGNSA. The CDR3 is 11 amino acids. V gave up 0 bases and J gave up 10 bases, with 6 bases separating them. As DNA, the CDR3 is TGTGCCAGCAGCTTAGCGAGGTACCAGTACTTC. Its translation is CASSLARYQYF.

The chain joins TRBV9 to TRBJ2-7, with no clear D. The CDR3 loop spans 11 amino acids. The V and J ends lost 0 bases and 9 bases respectively, with 7 bases between them. Germline CDR1 reads SGDLS; CDR2 reads YYNGEE. The CDR3 region has the DNA TGTGCCAGCAGCGTAGGACATGTGCAGTACTTC. Residues: CASSVGHVQYF.

J is TRBJ1-4 and V is TRBV5-1, with D maybe TRBD1 (5 bases). This CDR3 has 14 residues. V was clipped by 4 bases and J by 4 bases, with 11 bases between them. In germline, CDR1 is SGHRS, CDR2 YFSETQ. This CDR3 is CASSPGGNNEKLFF. As DNA, the CDR3 is TGCGCCAGCAGCCCCGGGGGTAATAATGAAAAACTGTTTTTT.

CDR3 bases: TGTGCCAGCAGCCCGGGGGTCGACAGCTCCTACGAGCAGTACTTC. Protein sequence: CASSPGVDSSYEQYF. The chain combines TRBV7-2 with TRBJ2-7; possibly TRBD2 for D (6 bases). There are 15 residues in the CDR3. Germline V gives CDR1 SGHTA, CDR2 FQGNSA. V was trimmed by 5 bases and J by 0 bases, leaving 14 bases between them.

The rearrangement joins TRBV5-1 to TRBJ1-2; TRBD1 is a possible D gene (6 bases). This CDR3 contains 13 residues. The V end was cut by 4 bases, the J end by 6 bases, with 13 bases between. Germline V lookup: CDR1 SGHRS, CDR2 YFSETQ. The CDR3 sequence: CASSLVQGDGYTF. DNA for the CDR3: TGCGCCAGCAGCCTCGTACAGGGAGATGGCTACACCTTC.

This chain joins TRBV14 and TRBJ2-3; weak D call: TRBD2 (6 bases). The V gene's germline CDR1 is SGHDN and CDR2 FVKESK. The CDR3 runs to 14 residues. The ends were cut back, 2 bases at V and 4 bases at J, with 10 bases in the middle. The CDR3 coding sequence is TGTGCCAGCAGCCAACGTGGGAGGTCAGATACGCAGTATTTT. Protein sequence: CASSQRGRSDTQYF.

The V and J genes are TRBV7-3 and TRBJ2-1; TRBD2 agrees at 14 bases. Per the germline V gene, CDR1 is SGHTA and CDR2 is FQGTGA. The CDR3 covers 15 residues. Trimming took 5 bases from V and 7 from J; bases not matched to a gene: 4. CDR3: CASSPRLAGGNEQFF. CDR3 DNA sequence: TGTGCCAGCAGCCCCCGACTAGCGGGAGGGAATGAGCAGTTCTTC. The variable domain in full, with the rest retrieved from reference TRBV7-3 and TRBJ2-1, is GAGVSQTPSNKVTEKGKYVELRCDPISGHTALYWYRQSLGQGPEFLIYFQGTGAADDSGLPNDRFFAVRPEGSVSTLKIQRTERGDSAVYLCASSPRLAGGNEQFFGPGTRLTVL.

This chain uses TRBV10-3 with TRBJ1-1; no firm D call. From germline, CDR1 is ENHRY and CDR2 SYGVKD. V gave up 6 bases and J gave up 0 bases, with 14 bases separating them. The CDR3 extends over 15 amino acids. The CDR3 protein is CAIRSGMIMNTEAFF. CDR3 DNA sequence: TGTGCCATCAGATCCGGGATGATCATGAACACTGAAGCTTTCTTT.

V is TRBV14 and J is TRBJ2-3; 10 positions agree with TRBD2. Trimming at V came to 3 bases and at J to 11 bases, leaving 8 bases not matched to a gene. Looked up from germline, CDR1 is SGHDN and CDR2 is FVKESK. The length of the CDR3 is 14 residues. The CDR3 nucleotides read TGTGCCAGCAGCCACGTTCAGCGGGAGGGAGGGCAGTATTTT. Its translation: CASSHVQREGGQYF. Full variable domain (rest looked up from reference TRBV14 and TRBJ2-3): EAGVTQFPSHSVIEKGQTVTLRCDPISGHDNLYWYRRVMGKEIKFLLHFVKESKQDESGMPNNRFLAERTGGTYSTLKVQPAELEDSGVYFCASSHVQREGGQYFGPGTRLTVL.

This rearrangement joins TRBV2 to TRBJ2-6, with D perhaps TRBD2 (5 bases). The germline V gene has CDR1 SNHLY and CDR2 FYNNEI. Deletions cut 5 bases from V and 0 bases from J, with 20 bases between. The CDR3 is 19 residues long. In DNA, the CDR3 is TGTGCCAGCAGTCAAACGACGGGATCCCTATACTCTGGGGCCAACGTCCTGACTTTC. Its protein product is CASSQTTGSLYSGANVLTF. Using reference TRBV2 and TRBJ2-6 for the parts outside the CDR3, the full variable domain is EPEVTQTPSHQVTQMGQEVILRCVPISNHLYFYWYRQILGQKVEFLVSFYNNEISEKSEIFDDQFSVERPDGSNFTLKIRSTKLEDSAMYFCASSQTTGSLYSGANVLTFGAGSRLTVL.

The genes are TRBV19 and TRBJ1-5, with a tentative D call TRBD1 (5 bases). Germline lookup yields CDR1 LNHDA and CDR2 SQIVND (reference sequence). V lost 4 bases to trimming and J lost 4 bases, with 17 bases between them. This CDR3 has 16 residues. CDR3: CASSRGTQGLNQPQHF. The CDR3 DNA follows: TGTGCCAGTAGTAGGGGTACCCAGGGTCTAAATCAGCCCCAGCATTTT.

V usage is TRBV10-1 and J usage is TRBJ2-3; D is perhaps TRBD2 (6 bases). The CDR3 totals 14 residues. CDR1 and CDR2 from the germline V gene are WNHNN and SYGVQD (reference sequence). The V end lost 10 bases, the J end lost 1 base, and 15 bases lay between the germline ends. The chain's CDR3 is CAILGLPRTDTQYF. The CDR3 DNA reads as TGCGCCATCCTAGGACTACCCCGCACAGATACGCAGTATTTT.

The rearrangement uses TRBV13 and TRBJ2-7; 7 bases align to TRBD1. Looked up from germline, CDR1 is PRHDT and CDR2 is FYEKMQ (reference sequence). The CDR3 covers 14 residues. V dropped 7 bases and J dropped 0; count of bases not matched to a gene: 6. The CDR3 reads CASNRQGFSYEQYF. Written as DNA, the CDR3 is TGTGCCAGCAACAGACAGGGTTTCTCCTACGAGCAGTACTTC.

The gene calls are TRBV28 and TRBJ1-4; TRBD1 might be the D (5 bases). With 4 bases removed from V and 10 bases from J, the gap between germline ends came to 16 bases. CDR1 MDHEN and CDR2 SYDVKM come from the germline V gene. The CDR3 loop spans 14 amino acids. This chain's CDR3 is CASSSGGGFRKLFF. CDR3 coding DNA: TGTGCCAGCAGTTCCGGTGGGGGGTTCCGAAAACTGTTTTTT.

The V gene is TRBV2, the J gene TRBJ1-2, with D perhaps matching TRBD1 (5 bases). The V gene's germline CDR1 is SNHLY and CDR2 FYNNEI. Between the trimmed V and J ends, which lost 7 bases and 7 bases, there was a span of 16 bases. This CDR3 has 13 amino acids. The CDR3 region is CASKLTDSGGYTF. The CDR3 DNA follows: TGTGCCAGCAAGTTGACAGATAGCGGTGGCTACACCTTC.

The chain recombines TRBV28 with TRBJ1-2, with TRBD1 matching over 9 bases. The V segment lost 2 bases and the J segment 7 bases; nucleotides outside the gene matches: 2. Per the germline V gene, CDR1 is MDHEN and CDR2 is SYDVKM. The CDR3 spans 13 residues. The CDR3 DNA reads as TGTGCCAGCAGTTTAGGGACAGGGTCTGGCTACACCTTC. It translates to CASSLGTGSGYTF.

This clone has just one count. V and J are TRBV19 and TRBJ2-1; D gene ambiguous. V lost 5 bases to trimming and J lost 0 bases, with 5 bases between them. This CDR3 is 13 amino acids long. From germline, CDR1 is LNHDA and CDR2 SQIVND (reference sequence). Here the CDR3 DNA reads TGTGCCAGTAGTTGGAGCTCCTACAATGAGCAGTTCTTC. It yields the protein CASSWSSYNEQFF. Drawing the rest from reference TRBV19 and TRBJ2-1, the complete variable domain is DGGITQSPKYLFRKEGQNVTLSCEQNLNHDAMYWYRQDPGQGLRLIYYSQIVNDFQKGDIAEGYSVSREKKESFPLTVTSAQKNPTAFYLCASSWSSYNEQFFGPGTRLTVL.

The rearrangement uses TRBV19 and TRBJ2-7; TRBD2 matches at 14 bases. This CDR3 comprises 17 residues. The junction had 13 bases not matched to a gene; V was cut back by 9 bases and J by 3 bases. Germline V gene data show CDR1 as LNHDA and CDR2 as SQIVND (reference sequence). CDR3 DNA: TGTGCCAGCCGGAACCCCGGGACTAGCGGGAGTGGCTACGAGCAGTACTTC. It codes for CASRNPGTSGSGYEQYF.

The chain links TRBV3-1 (or the pseudogene TRBV3-2) to TRBJ2-7; D might be TRBD2 (5 bases). Trimming shortened V by 4 bases and J by 0 bases, and 7 bases separated the two germline ends. The CDR3 totals 13 residues. The germline CDR1 and CDR2 sequences are LGHDT and YNNKEL (reference sequence). The DNA of the CDR3 is TGTGCCAGCAGCCGTGACTACTCCTACGAGCAGTACTTC. It codes for CASSRDYSYEQYF.

The gene calls are TRBV10-3 and TRBJ1-1; D is ambiguous. The CDR3 runs to 12 residues. Trimming left V 1 base short and J 11 bases short, with 11 bases between. Looked up from germline, CDR1 is ENHRY and CDR2 is SYGVKD. The CDR3: CAISEFGEAAFF. In DNA form, the CDR3 reads TGTGCCATCAGTGAGTTCGGGGAGGCTGCTTTCTTT.

The chain combines TRBV2 with TRBJ1-4; D unclear. The ends were cut back, 6 bases at V and 6 bases at J, with 8 bases in the middle. From germline, CDR1 is SNHLY and CDR2 FYNNEI. This CDR3 has 12 residues. CDR3 coding DNA: TGTGCCAGCAGGGGCAGCTATGAAAAACTGTTTTTT. Its protein product is CASRGSYEKLFF.

The chain combines TRBV7-9 with TRBJ1-2, with 8 nucleotides matching TRBD1. The germline CDR1 and CDR2 sequences are SEHNR and FQNEAQ (reference sequence). Trimming cost V 2 bases and J 4 bases; bases outside gene matches: 3. This CDR3 has 14 amino acids. In DNA, the CDR3 is TGTGCCAGCAGCTTAAGTACAGGGGGCTATGGCTACACCTTC. The encoded protein is CASSLSTGGYGYTF.

The genes are TRBV7-9 and TRBJ1-1, with D maybe TRBD1 (6 bases). The CDR3 sequence is 14 residues long. Between the trimmed V and J ends, which lost 3 bases and 0 bases, there was a span of 8 bases. CDR1 SEHNR and CDR2 FQNEAQ come from the germline V gene (reference sequence). The CDR3: CASSFGQLNTEAFF. The CDR3 nucleotides are TGTGCCAGCAGCTTTGGACAGCTGAACACTGAAGCTTTCTTT.

This clone came up once. The rearrangement uses TRBV7-6 and TRBJ1-1, with D possibly being TRBD1 (5 bases). CDR1 is SGHVS, CDR2 FNYEAQ, per germline. The CDR3 loop spans 16 amino acids. V shed 5 bases and J shed 0 bases, with 16 bases lying between them. The chain's CDR3 is CASSPVGGMMNTEAFF. CDR3 DNA sequence: TGTGCCAGCAGCCCGGTGGGGGGGATGATGAACACTGAAGCTTTCTTT.

This clone has a single count. This sequence joins TRBV6-6 and TRBJ2-7; 15 bases are a match to TRBD2. The CDR3 spans 16 residues. Unmatched junction bases numbered 4, after V lost 1 base and J lost 6 bases. CDR1 MNHNY and CDR2 SVGAGI come from the germline V gene (reference sequence). The CDR3 coding sequence is TGTGCCAGCAGTTACTGGACTAGCGGGAGGGGCGGCGAGCAGTACTTC. It translates to CASSYWTSGRGGEQYF.

V is TRBV28 and J is TRBJ2-7; the D gene is possibly TRBD2 (6 bases). The CDR3 contains 15 residues. The V end was cut by 0 bases, the J end by 0 bases, with 9 bases between. Germline CDR1 MDHEN, CDR2 SYDVKM. The DNA of the CDR3 is TGTGCCAGCAGTTTATGGGGGGACTCCTCCTACGAGCAGTACTTC. It specifies CASSLWGDSSYEQYF.

This clone was detected only a few times. The chain has TRBV10-3 and TRBJ1-2, with 8 bases fitting TRBD1. The germline gives CDR1 ENHRY, CDR2 SYGVKD. This CDR3 contains 15 residues. J lost 8 bases, V lost 7 bases, and 15 bases had no gene match. CDR3 in amino acids: CAITSPDREVSGYTF. The CDR3 DNA reads as TGTGCCATCACCAGCCCGGACAGGGAAGTCAGCGGCTACACCTTC.

The chain joins TRBV28 to TRBJ2-1, with D unclear. Germline V gene data show CDR1 as MDHEN and CDR2 as SYDVKM. There are 15 residues in the CDR3. V gave up 2 bases and J gave up 8 bases, with 16 bases separating them. CDR3 in DNA: TGTGCCAGCAGTTTAGGTTCTTCGAGCAGGCATGAGCAGTTCTTC. It encodes CASSLGSSSRHEQFF. The whole variable domain, filled in from reference TRBV28 and TRBJ2-1, reads DVKVTQSSRYLVKRTGEKVFLECVQDMDHENMFWYRQDPGLGLRLIYFSYDVKMKEKGDIPEGYSVSREKKERFSLILESASTNQTSMYLCASSLGSSSRHEQFFGPGTRLTVL.